This T cell receptor (beta chain) was documented in a study of shared clonotypes between healthy human individuals (dated by TCRdb to about 2020). For the wider study: A couple of women and a few men aged 18 to 49 years were included in the cohort. Per donor, three plates each were used for CD4 naive and CD4 memory, two for CD8 naive, and one for CD8 memory. The study deeply sequenced blood TCR repertoires of roughly five healthy adults to estimate repertoire size and the extent of clonotype sharing between individuals. To increase sequencing depth and limit assay-specific biases, different laboratories used diverse techniques to prepare libraries and sequence TCR repertoires. Per donor, leukapheresis produced somewhere between about 0.85 and 8.9 billion PBMCs.

The CDR3 contains 14 residues, cysteine and phenylalanine counted. Left in the record is the CDR3 DNA by itself, 42 bases read in frame from the first base. Taken from the germline V gene (reference sequence), the CDR1 and CDR2 loops are LNHDA and SQIVND. CD8 naive samples were CD45RO-negative cells positively selected for CCR7, giving a CD45RA+CCR7+ population that excluded TemRA cells. The donors were healthy, HIV-negative adults with no recently reported acute infections or vaccinations. All donors were Caucasian adults living in Nashville, Tennessee, USA. Blood was obtained by leukapheresis, after which PBMCs were separated by Ficoll-Histopaque density gradient centrifugation and cryopreserved in liquid nitrogen vapor phase. Analytical flow cytometry was used to check the purity and quantity of every magnetically sorted T cell population. Each sorted fraction had its genomic DNA isolated and then quantified by UV absorbance on a Nanodrop 2000c.

Broad study findings and their caveats: Only blood was sampled, and tissue TCR repertoires likely differ from those in blood. About 4.5% of naive CD4, 3.5% of naive CD8, 2.3% of memory CD4, and approximately 0.4% of memory CD8 clonotypes were shared across several donors. The small number of donors limited the genetic and exposure-history diversity represented. Incomplete sequencing was indicated by rarefaction of sorted-subset datasets, despite the large sequencing depth. Compared with non-shared clonotypes, clonotypes shared by all four sorted-subset donors had higher generation probabilities. Pairwise subsampling led to the expectation that sequencing depth would affect the degree of clonotype sharing among donors. Naive subsets generally had larger estimated clonotype richness than memory subsets.

Using the deep immunoSEQ assay, TCR CDR3 regions were amplified from genomic DNA by multiplex PCR. Extracted genomic DNA from each cell subset was distributed evenly across all wells of several immunoSEQ 96-well plates, and each plate was treated as a replicate. Each replicate PCR for sorted subsets received roughly 0.2 ug genomic DNA, equal to roughly 30,000 T cell genomes. Purified libraries were measured with a Qubit 3.0 fluorometer, size-checked on a Bioanalyzer 2100, and measured again with the KAPA Library Quantification kit. Every immunoSEQ 96-well plate was sequenced on a dedicated single-read 150-cycle Illumina NextSeq 550 flow cell. From the authors' description of their analysis: The immunoSEQ output contained only junctional sequences without quality scores, so filtering could not match that applied to full-length reads. Sequences were annotated with PyIR, a Python wrapper for IgBLAST v1.9, using IMGT germline references to assign V/J genes and CDR3. Reads were removed for weak V/J assignments (E-value above 1e-6), missing CDR3, stop codons, out-of-frame junctions, or ambiguous translated residues. V3J clonotypes were defined by identical inferred V gene, J gene, and CDR3 amino acid sequence. Percentage overlap between repertoires was calculated by dividing the number of shared unique clonotypes by the size of the smaller repertoire. Repertoire richness was assessed with RTK rarefaction, the Chao1 estimator, and Recon v2.1 estimates of unobserved clonotypes. Generation probabilities were computed with OLGA for all TCRbeta clonotypes obtained by the gDNA method from several donors. The immuneACCESS repertoire file appears here via TCRdb, limited to in-frame rearrangements. These files lack a portion of the clones; in checked studies, under half of the deficit traces to unresolved V genes, and the cause of the others is not known. V and J calls and clone size are those listed in that table; D and trimming were worked out from the DNA. The sample table contains around 550,000 clones; only one count was recorded for approximately 96% of them. Around 0.12% of the sample belongs to the ten largest clones.

In regard to this clone: Its antigen target is currently unknown. No base qualities exist here, and no much larger clone lies one base off it.

The sequence was obtained from a woman younger than 45 in good health. In this chain, TRBV19 is recombined with TRBJ2-5; TRBD2 aligns with 7 central bases. The J call is doubtful: the DNA matches TRBJ2-7 better. Sequenced sample: naive CD8+ T cells sorted from blood. Taken with the paper, the label for cell subset or site translates to: CD45RA+CCR7+. The sequenced DNA: TGTGCCAGTAGTTTGACTAGCACAGACTACGAGCAGTACTTC. Its protein reads: CASSLTSTDYEQYF.